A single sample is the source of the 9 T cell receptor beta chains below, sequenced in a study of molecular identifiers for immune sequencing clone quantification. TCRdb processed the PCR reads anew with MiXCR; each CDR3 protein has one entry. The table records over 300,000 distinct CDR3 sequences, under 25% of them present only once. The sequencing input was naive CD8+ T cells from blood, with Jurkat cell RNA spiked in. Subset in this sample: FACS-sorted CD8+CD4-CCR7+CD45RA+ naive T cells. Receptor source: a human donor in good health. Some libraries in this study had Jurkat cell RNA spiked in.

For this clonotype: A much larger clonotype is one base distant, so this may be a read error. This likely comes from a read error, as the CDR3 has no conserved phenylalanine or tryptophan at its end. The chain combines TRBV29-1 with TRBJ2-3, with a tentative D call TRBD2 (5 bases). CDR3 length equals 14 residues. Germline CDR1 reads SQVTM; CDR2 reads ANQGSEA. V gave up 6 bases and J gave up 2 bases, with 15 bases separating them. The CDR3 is CSVELELDTDTQYL. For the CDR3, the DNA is TGCAGCGTGGAACTAGAGCTCGACACAGATACGCAGTATCTT.

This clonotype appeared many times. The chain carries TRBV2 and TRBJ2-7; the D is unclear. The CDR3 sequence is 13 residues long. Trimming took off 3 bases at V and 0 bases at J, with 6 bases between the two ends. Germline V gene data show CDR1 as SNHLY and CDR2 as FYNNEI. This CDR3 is CASSESNSYEQYF. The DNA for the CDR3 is TGTGCCAGCAGTGAGTCTAACTCCTACGAGCAGTACTTC.

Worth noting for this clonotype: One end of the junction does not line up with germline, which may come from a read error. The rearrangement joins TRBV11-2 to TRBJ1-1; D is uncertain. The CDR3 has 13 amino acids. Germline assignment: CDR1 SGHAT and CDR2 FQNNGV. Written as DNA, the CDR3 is TGTGCCAGCAGCTTAGGGCAGAACACTGAAGTTTTCTTT. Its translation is CASSLGQNTEVFF.

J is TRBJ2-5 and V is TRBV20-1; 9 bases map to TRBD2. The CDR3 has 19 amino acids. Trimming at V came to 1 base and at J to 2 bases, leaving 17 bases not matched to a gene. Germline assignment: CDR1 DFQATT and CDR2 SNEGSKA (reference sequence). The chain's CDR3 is CSARVGGTSRRWVQETQYF. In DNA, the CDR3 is TGCAGTGCTAGAGTTGGTGGGACTAGCCGACGATGGGTACAAGAGACCCAGTACTTC.

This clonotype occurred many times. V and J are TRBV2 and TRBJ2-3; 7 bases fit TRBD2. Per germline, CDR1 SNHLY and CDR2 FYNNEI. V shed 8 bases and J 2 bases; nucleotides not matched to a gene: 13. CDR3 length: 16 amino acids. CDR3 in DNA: TGTGCCAGCGGAATTCGAGTAGCGGGCGTCACAGATACGCAGTATTTT. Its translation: CASGIRVAGVTDTQYF. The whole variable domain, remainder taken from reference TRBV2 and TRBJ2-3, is EPEVTQTPSHQVTQMGQEVILRCVPISNHLYFYWYRQILGQKVEFLVSFYNNEISEKSEIFDDQFSVERPDGSNFTLKIRSTKLEDSAMYFCASGIRVAGVTDTQYFGPGTRLTVL.

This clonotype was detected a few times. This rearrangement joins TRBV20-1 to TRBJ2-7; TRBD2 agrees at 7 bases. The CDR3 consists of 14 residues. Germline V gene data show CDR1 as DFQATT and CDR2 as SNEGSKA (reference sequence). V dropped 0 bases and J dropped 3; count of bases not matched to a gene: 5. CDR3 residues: CSARDVSGDYEQYF. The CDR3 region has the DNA TGCAGTGCTAGAGATGTAAGCGGGGACTACGAGCAGTACTTC.

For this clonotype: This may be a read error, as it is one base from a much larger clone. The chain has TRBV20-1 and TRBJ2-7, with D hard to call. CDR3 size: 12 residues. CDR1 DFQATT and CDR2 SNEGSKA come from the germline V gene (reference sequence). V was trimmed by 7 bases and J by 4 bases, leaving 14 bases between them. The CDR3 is CSGGVDSYEQYF. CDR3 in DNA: TGCAGTGGTGGGGTAGACTCGTACGAGCAGTACTTC.

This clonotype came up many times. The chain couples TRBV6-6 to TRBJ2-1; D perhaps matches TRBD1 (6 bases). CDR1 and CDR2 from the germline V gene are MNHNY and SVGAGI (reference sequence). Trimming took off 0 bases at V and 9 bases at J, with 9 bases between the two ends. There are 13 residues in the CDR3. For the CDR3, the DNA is TGTGCCAGCAGTTACTCGTTACAGGGTGAGCAGTTCTTC. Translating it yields CASSYSLQGEQFF.

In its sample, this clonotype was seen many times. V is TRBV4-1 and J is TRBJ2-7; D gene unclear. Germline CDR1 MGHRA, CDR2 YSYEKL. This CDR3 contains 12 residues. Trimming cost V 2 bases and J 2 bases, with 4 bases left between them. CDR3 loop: CASSQSPYEQYF. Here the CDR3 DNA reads TGCGCCAGCAGCCAAAGCCCCTACGAGCAGTACTTC.